This TCR beta chain was obtained from a study of T-cell memory formation after mild COVID-19. Points on this clonotype: The antigen remains unidentified.

Study-wide results and caveats: That cross-reactive memory joined was suggested by some responding clones appearing in pre-infection memory. Later expanders leaned CD4+, whereas clones that contracted between day 15 and 85 were balanced CD4/CD8.

This CDR3 comprises 14 residues. V lost 5 bases and J lost 0, with 10 bases in between. In germline, CDR1 is SEHNR, CDR2 FQNEAQ (reference sequence). Constant-segment-primed 5'RACE gave TCR alpha and TCR beta cDNA libraries with sample barcodes and UMIs. Each CDR3 protein is one row after TCRdb ran MiXCR on the 5' RACE reads. The sample lists hundreds of thousands of distinct CDR3 sequences, approximately 15% occurring once. This chain connects TRBV7-9 to TRBJ1-1; D not resolved. The sequence was collected from an adult woman who had mild COVID-19 (a few samples of this study predate the infection). Cell type and time point are not known. Sequenced sample: PBMCs or a T cell subset sorted from them (not recorded which). The CDR3 sequence: CASSPTAMNTEAFF. The CDR3, as DNA: TGTGCCAGCAGCCCTACAGCTATGAACACTGAAGCTTTCTTT. Together with reference TRBV7-9 and TRBJ1-1, the CDR3 gives the full variable domain: DTGVSQNPRHKITKRGQNVTFRCDPISEHNRLYWYRQTLGQGPEFLTYFQNEAQLEKSRLLSDRFSAERPKGSFSTLEIQRTEQGDSAMYLCASSPTAMNTEAFFGQGTRLTVV.